This T cell receptor beta chain was sequenced in a study of cytomegalovirus exposure and HLA in healthy donors. Overall study context: In an earlier analysis, approximately 120 million unique TCR beta sequences were found from 150 million to 200 million T cells. Inside one of the first data releases sat about 85 million unique TCRs taken from HLA-typed donors. Study-wide points: When a later analysis compared HLA-associated TCR beta chains with equally common others, the HLA-associated chains turned out to be more clonally expanded and to have lower generation probabilities.

A note on this clone: The antigen is undetermined.

In the PCR, 60 Vbeta and 13 Jbeta primers were used. Assay used: immunoSEQ multiplex PCR; TCRdb lists only in-frame clones, some missing. The sample contains 35,000 to 40,000 clones, approximately 71% of which appear only once. Source material: PBMCs. The source of this sequence is a man between 45 and 60 years old in good health and CMV-seropositive.

CDR3 sequence: CASSQDRGVGYNEQFF. The CDR3 DNA reads TGCGCCAGCAGCCAAGATCGGGGGGTCGGTTACAATGAGCAGTTCTTC. This sequence joins TRBV4-3 and TRBJ2-1; 7 nucleotides agree with TRBD2. Germline V gene data show CDR1 as LGHNA and CDR2 as YSLEER. CDR3 length: 16 residues. Trimming took 0 bases from V and 4 from J; bases not matched to a gene: 6.